This TCR beta chain was identified during a study of T cells after yellow fever vaccination. The germline V and J ends were trimmed by 3 bases and 7 bases, with 13 bases remaining between them. This CDR3 has 15 residues. For TCR, cDNA came from 5'RACE template switching, which added a universal primer site and UMIs. One entry per CDR3 protein results from TCRdb running MiXCR on the 5' RACE reads. The sample has 300,000 to 450,000 distinct CDR3 sequences; roughly 8.3% are singletons. This sequence joins TRBV12-3 or TRBV12-4 and TRBJ1-6, with D tentatively TRBD1 (6 bases). The TCR originated in a man between 18 and 29 years old who received the YFV17D yellow fever vaccine. Sequenced material: PBMCs, taken 45 days after the first yellow fever vaccination. The CDR3 region is CASSFPGTTNSPLHF. The CDR3 coding sequence is TGTGCCAGCAGTTTCCCCGGGACAACAAATTCACCCCTCCACTTT.